This T cell receptor (beta chain) originates from a study of blood T cells in healthy people across ages. Study-wide findings and caveats: Roughly linear declines in TCR beta diversity per million T cells occurred with age.

Trimming left V 3 bases short and J 0 bases short, with 15 bases between. This CDR3 comprises 16 residues. Looked up from germline, CDR1 is MNHEY and CDR2 is SMNVEV (reference sequence). The second PCR ran roughly 6 to 11 cycles with a sample-barcoded 5' primer and J-beta primers. Tags on each cDNA molecule came from a template-switch adaptor with 12 random nucleotides. MiXCR, run by TCRdb on the 5' RACE reads, gives a single entry per CDR3 protein. This sample carries roughly 1,100,000 distinct CDR3 sequences, 25% of them seen once, and the ten largest clones take approximately 0.71%. Concerning this clonotype: Its antigen remains unidentified.

These data also featured in a second study, about T cells of mothers and their children.

The V gene is TRBV27, the J gene TRBJ2-7, with a tentative D call TRBD1 (5 bases). What was sequenced was blood. The TCR comes from a girl between 2 and 10 years old in good health. As DNA, the CDR3 is TGTGCCAGCAGTTTCTCGACCCCGGACACCTCCTACGAGCAGTACTTC. Translated, it gives CASSFSTPDTSYEQYF.